This section outlines one T cell receptor beta chain sequence together with its context. What it binds is not known. Antigen-specific CD4+ T cell clonotypes were called by their expansion after viral peptide-pool culture in ViraFEST. Once cultured for 10 days, the cells underwent separation to obtain CD4+ T cells. Absence of prior SARS-CoV-2 infection characterized the vaccine recipients, who showed negative nucleocapsid antibodies. The authors exchanged half the medium for IL-2 medium on days 3 and 7. The data originate from a study of vaccination effects on CD4 cells after COVID-19. Across the whole study: The cohort was immunized with two doses of either the BNT162b2 or mRNA-1273 vaccine.

Generated by immunoSEQ multiplex PCR, the TCRdb table keeps only in-frame clones and is missing some. Among about 65,000 clones listed, roughly four fifths were seen once. Study-wide findings and caveats: Marked clonal contraction of infection- and vaccine-induced clones was seen late after vaccination.

The V end was cut by 4 bases, the J end by 13 bases, with 19 bases between. There are 13 residues in the CDR3. Looked up from germline, CDR1 is SGHTA and CDR2 is FQGNSA. This receptor was obtained from a human donor who received a COVID-19 vaccine. The sequencing here drew on CD4+ T cells from PBMCs cultured with HCoV-NL63 spike peptides, taken before COVID-19 vaccination. The genes are TRBV7-2 and TRBJ1-2, with D perhaps TRBD1 (5 bases). As DNA, the CDR3 is TGTGCCAGCAGCTCCGGACACCAACGAGGGGTCACCTTC. Protein: CASSSGHQRGVTF.